This T cell receptor (beta chain) originates from a study of T cells in Graves' hyperthyroidism and ophthalmopathy. Study summary: Peripheral blood was obtained at initial diagnosis, preceding any treatment.

Amplified TCR beta CDR3 regions derived from RNA transcripts. HTBI primers drove first-round RT-PCR of the TCR CDR3. TCRdb used MiXCR to reprocess the multiplex PCR reads, holding one entry per CDR3 protein. The table shows roughly 740,000 distinct CDR3 sequences, with over 15% occurring only once. This clonotype was observed at least ten times. Diagnosing involved the use of clinical symptoms, serum thyroxine and TRAb, thyroid ultrasound and orbital computed tomography. Out of more than 8 ml of fresh peripheral blood came the PBMCs. The sample consisted of blood. This clonotype was obtained from a man aged 18 to 30 with Graves' hyperthyroidism.

The CDR3 region is CASSRGTSGRSRNEQYF. The CDR3, as DNA: TGTGCCAGCAGCCGGGGGACTAGCGGGAGAAGTAGGAACGAGCAGTACTTC. The chain couples TRBV27 to TRBJ2-7, with 14 bases aligning to TRBD2. This CDR3 has 17 amino acids. V dropped 6 bases and J dropped 5; count of bases not matched to a gene: 12. Germline CDR1 MNHEY, CDR2 SMNVEV (reference sequence).